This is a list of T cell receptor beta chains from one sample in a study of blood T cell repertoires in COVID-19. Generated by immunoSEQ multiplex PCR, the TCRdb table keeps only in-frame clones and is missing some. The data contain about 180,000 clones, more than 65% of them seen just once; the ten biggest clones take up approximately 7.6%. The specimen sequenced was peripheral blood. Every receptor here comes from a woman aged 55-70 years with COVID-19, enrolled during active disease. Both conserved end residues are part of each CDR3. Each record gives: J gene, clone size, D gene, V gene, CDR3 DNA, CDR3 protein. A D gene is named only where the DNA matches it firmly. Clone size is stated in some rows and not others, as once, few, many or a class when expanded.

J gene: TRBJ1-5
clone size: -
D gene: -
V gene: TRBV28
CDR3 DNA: TGTGCCAGCAGTAGGGGGGGAGGAAGCAATCAGCCCCAGCATTTT
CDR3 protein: CASSRGGGSNQPQHF

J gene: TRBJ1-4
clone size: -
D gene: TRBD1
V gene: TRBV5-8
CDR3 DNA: TGTGCCAGCAGCATGGGACAGGGGGCGAATGAAAAACTGTTTTTT
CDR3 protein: CASSMGQGANEKLFF

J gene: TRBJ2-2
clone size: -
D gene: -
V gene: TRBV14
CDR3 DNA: TGTGCCAGCAGCCAAGAACACAGAACCGGGGAGCTGTTTTTT
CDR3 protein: CASSQEHRTGELFF

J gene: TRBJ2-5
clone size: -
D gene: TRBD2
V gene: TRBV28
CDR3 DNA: TGTGCCAGCAGGACTAGCGGGAGTTTTGGGGACCAAGAGACCCAGTACTTC
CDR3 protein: CASRTSGSFGDQETQYF

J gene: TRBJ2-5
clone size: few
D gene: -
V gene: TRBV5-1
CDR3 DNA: TGCGCCAGCAGCTTGGCCCCAAACGGGATTCCGTCTGAAGAGACCCAGTACTTC
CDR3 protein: CASSLAPNGIPSEETQYF

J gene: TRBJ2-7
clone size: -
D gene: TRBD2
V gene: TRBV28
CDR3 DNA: TGTGCCAGCAGTTGGACCCGCGCCGGGAGGCAGGAGCAGTACTTC
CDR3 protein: CASSWTRAGRQEQYF

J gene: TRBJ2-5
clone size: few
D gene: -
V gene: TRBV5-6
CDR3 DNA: TGTGCCAGCAGCCGGGGAGCAGGTCTAGGAACCCAGTACTTC
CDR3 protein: CASSRGAGLGTQYF

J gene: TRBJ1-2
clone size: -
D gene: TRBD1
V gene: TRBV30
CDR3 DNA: TGTGCCTGGAACCGGGACAGGGGGACCTATGGCTACACCTTC
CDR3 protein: CAWNRDRGTYGYTF

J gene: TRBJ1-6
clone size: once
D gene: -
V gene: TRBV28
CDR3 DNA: TGTGCCAGCAGTTTCCCCAGGGATAATTCACCCCTCCACTTT
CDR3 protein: CASSFPRDNSPLHF

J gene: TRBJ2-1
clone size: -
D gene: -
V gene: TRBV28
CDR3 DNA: TGTGCCAGCTACAACAATGAGCAGTTCTTC
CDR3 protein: CASYNNEQFF

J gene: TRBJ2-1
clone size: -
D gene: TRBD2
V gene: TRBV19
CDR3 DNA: TGTGCCAGTAGTCGGAGGGAGGGCCTTTTTGGGAATGAGCAGTTCTTC
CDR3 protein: CASSRREGLFGNEQFF

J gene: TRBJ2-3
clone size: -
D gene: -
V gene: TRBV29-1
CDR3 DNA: TGCAGCGTGACACCTACGACAGATACGCAGTATTTT
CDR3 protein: CSVTPTTDTQYF

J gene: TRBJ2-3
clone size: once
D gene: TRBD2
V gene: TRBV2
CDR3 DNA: TGTGCCAGCAGTGATGCGGGGGACACAGATACGCAGTATTTT
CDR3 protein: CASSDAGDTDTQYF

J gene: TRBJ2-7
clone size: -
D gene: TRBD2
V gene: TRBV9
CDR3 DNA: TGTGCCAGCACCCCCGGGACTAGCGGCTACGAGCAGTACTTC
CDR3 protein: CASTPGTSGYEQYF

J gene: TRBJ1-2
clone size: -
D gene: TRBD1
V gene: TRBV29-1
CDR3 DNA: TGCAGCGCCCGGGACAGAGAGTATGGCTACACCTTC
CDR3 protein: CSARDREYGYTF

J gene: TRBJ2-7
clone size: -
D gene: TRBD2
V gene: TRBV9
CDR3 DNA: TGTGCCAGCGGGACTAGCGGGAGCGTAGGTGGCGAGCAGTACTTC
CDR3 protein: CASGTSGSVGGEQYF

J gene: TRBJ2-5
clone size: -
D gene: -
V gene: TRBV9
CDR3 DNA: TGTGCCAGCAGCGTAGAGGGGGAGACCCAGTACTTC
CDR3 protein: CASSVEGETQYF

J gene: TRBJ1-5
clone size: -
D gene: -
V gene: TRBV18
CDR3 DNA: TGTGCCAGCTCACCACCAGGGGATTTTAGCAATCAGCCCCAGCATTTT
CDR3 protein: CASSPPGDFSNQPQHF

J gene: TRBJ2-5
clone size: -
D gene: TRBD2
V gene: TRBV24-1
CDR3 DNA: TGTGCCACCAGTGACTTGACTAGCGGGAGGGGGGAGACCCAGTACTTC
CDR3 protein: CATSDLTSGRGETQYF

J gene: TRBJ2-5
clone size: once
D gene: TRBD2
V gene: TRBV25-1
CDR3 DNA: TGTGCCAGCAGTGAATTCGGGGGGAGCAAGGAGACCCAGTACTTC
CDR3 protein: CASSEFGGSKETQYF

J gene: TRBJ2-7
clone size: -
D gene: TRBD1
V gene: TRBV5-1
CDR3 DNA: TGCGCCAGCAGCTTGACGGGACAGACAAACTACGAGCAGTACTTC
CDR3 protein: CASSLTGQTNYEQYF

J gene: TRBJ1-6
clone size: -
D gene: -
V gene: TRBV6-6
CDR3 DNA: TGTGCCAGCAGTTACTCGGCGGGCCCGGGCCATTCACCCCTCCACTTT
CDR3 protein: CASSYSAGPGHSPLHF

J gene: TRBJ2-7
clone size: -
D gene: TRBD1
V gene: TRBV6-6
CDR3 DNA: TGTGCCAGCATGCTTACGACGGGACAGGGGCCGTACGAGCAGTACTTC
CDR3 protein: CASMLTTGQGPYEQYF

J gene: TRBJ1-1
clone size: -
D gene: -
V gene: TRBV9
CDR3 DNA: TGTGCCAGCAGCCCCGACCTCAGAGGGCCCACTGAAGCTTTCTTT
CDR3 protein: CASSPDLRGPTEAFF

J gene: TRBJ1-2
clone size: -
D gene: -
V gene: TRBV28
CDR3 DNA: TGTGCCAGCAGACCCGGACAGACTAACTCTGGCTACACCTTC
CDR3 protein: CASRPGQTNSGYTF

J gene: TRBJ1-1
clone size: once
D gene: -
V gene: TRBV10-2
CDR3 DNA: TGCGCCAGCAGTGAGCTGGACAGTTGGACGCACACTGAAGCTTTCTTT
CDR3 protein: CASSELDSWTHTEAFF

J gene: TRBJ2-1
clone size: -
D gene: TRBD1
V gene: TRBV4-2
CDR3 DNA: TGTGCCAGCAGCCAAGAGGGATACGGACAGGGGGTGAACAATGAGCAGTTCTTC
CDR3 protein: CASSQEGYGQGVNNEQFF

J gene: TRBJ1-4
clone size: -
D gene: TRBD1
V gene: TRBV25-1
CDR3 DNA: TGTGCCAGCGCCGGCCAATTATCCACCCACAGGGGCGGAAAACTGTTTTTT
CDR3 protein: CASAGQLSTHRGGKLFF

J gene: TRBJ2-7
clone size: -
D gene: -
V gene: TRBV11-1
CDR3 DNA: TGTGCCAGCAGCGACTACAGCTACGAGCAGTACTTC
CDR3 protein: CASSDYSYEQYF

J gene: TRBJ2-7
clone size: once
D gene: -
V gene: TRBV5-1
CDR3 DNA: TGCGCCAGCAGCTTAACAGGGAGCTCCTACGAGCAGTACTTC
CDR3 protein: CASSLTGSSYEQYF

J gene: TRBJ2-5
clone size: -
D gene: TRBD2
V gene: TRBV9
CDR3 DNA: TGTGCCAGCAGCACTAGCGGGGGAGGCGAGACCCAGTACTTC
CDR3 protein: CASSTSGGGETQYF